What follows describes a single T cell receptor beta chain. No antigen is known for it. Naivety among CD8 cells was defined by CD45RO negativity and positive CCR7 selection, thereby excluding terminally differentiated effector memory CD45RA+ cells. Adults of Caucasian background living in Nashville, Tennessee made up all donors. Repertoires were generated with immunoSEQ multiplex PCR, while TCRdb's copy carries only in-frame clones and drops some. The sample lists about 820,000 clones, almost 95% occurring once. This CDR3 has 15 residues. From germline, CDR1 is MDHEN and CDR2 SYDVKM. V lost 6 bases and J lost 0, with 14 bases in between. The data were obtained in a study of shared clonotypes between healthy human individuals. As for the study in general: The study drew on two women and a few men aged 18 to 49 as donors.

Study results and limitations: Few donors restricted represented genetic and exposure-history diversity.

The sequence was collected from a man between 25 and 39 years old in good health. This chain joins TRBV28 and TRBJ1-1, with no clear D. Sequenced: naive CD8+ T cells sorted from blood. The CDR3 loop reads CASSRGTSMNTEAFF. CDR3 nucleotide sequence: TGTGCCAGCAGCCGTGGTACCAGCATGAACACTGAAGCTTTCTTT.